This T cell receptor beta chain appears in the sequencing data of a study of shared clonotypes between healthy human individuals. Notes on the study in general: Among donors, the sharing of clonotypes was expected to be influenced by sequencing depth.

Libraries were prepared by immunoSEQ multiplex PCR; TCRdb keeps only in-frame clonotypes and omits some of them. Among approximately 2.5 million clones listed, 93% were seen once. With respect to this clone: Its antigen is not known. Other DNA variants within this sample encode the same CDR3.

V was clipped by 6 bases and J by 0 bases, with 12 bases between them. Germline V gene sequence: CDR1 SEHNR, CDR2 FQNEAQ (reference sequence). The CDR3 has 15 amino acids. This TCR was recovered from a man aged 18 to 29 in good health. Some clones in this sample may be carry-over from other donors' samples. The specimen sequenced was naive CD4+ T cells from PBMCs. Subset denoted: CD45RA+ positively selected. The chain joins TRBV7-9 to TRBJ1-5; D might be TRBD1 (6 bases). The CDR3 here is CASSLGGGSNQPQHF. The DNA of the CDR3 is TGTGCCAGCAGTCTAGGGGGGGGTAGCAATCAGCCCCAGCATTTT. Together with reference TRBV7-9 and TRBJ1-5, the CDR3 gives the full variable domain: DTGVSQNPRHKITKRGQNVTFRCDPISEHNRLYWYRQTLGQGPEFLTYFQNEAQLEKSRLLSDRFSAERPKGSFSTLEIQRTEQGDSAMYLCASSLGGGSNQPQHFGDGTRLSIL.